This record concerns one TCR beta chain sequence. The data are from a study of blood T cell repertoires in COVID-19. Study at large: PBMCs, B-cell-depleted T cells, or T cells provided the cDNA or gDNA that made up the material.

V trimming: 4 bases; J trimming: 5 bases; junction bases outside the gene matches: 6. Germline V gene sequence: CDR1 WSHSY, CDR2 SAAADI. There are 15 residues in the CDR3. Source study methods: It was from reference gene primer amplification that nucleated cell counts were estimated. Libraries were prepared by immunoSEQ multiplex PCR; TCRdb keeps only in-frame clonotypes and omits some of them. V, J and clone size reflect that table, while D and trimming were determined from the DNA. The repertoire includes roughly 290,000 clones, 87% of them detected once, and 5.5% to 7% sits in the top ten. Participants were placed into cohorts based on the clinical history they reported. For recovered donors of Cohort 3, there were two negative PCRs, clearance, or symptom resolution.

The rearrangement joins TRBV10-2 to TRBJ1-4; TRBD1 agrees at 8 bases. Sequencing input: PBMCs or T cells enriched from blood (not recorded which). The receptor was isolated from a woman aged 40 to 50 who had recovered from COVID-19. CDR3 DNA: TGCGCCAGCAGTGTCGCAGGGGGCAGAAATGAAAAACTGTTTTTT. Amino acid sequence: CASSVAGGRNEKLFF.